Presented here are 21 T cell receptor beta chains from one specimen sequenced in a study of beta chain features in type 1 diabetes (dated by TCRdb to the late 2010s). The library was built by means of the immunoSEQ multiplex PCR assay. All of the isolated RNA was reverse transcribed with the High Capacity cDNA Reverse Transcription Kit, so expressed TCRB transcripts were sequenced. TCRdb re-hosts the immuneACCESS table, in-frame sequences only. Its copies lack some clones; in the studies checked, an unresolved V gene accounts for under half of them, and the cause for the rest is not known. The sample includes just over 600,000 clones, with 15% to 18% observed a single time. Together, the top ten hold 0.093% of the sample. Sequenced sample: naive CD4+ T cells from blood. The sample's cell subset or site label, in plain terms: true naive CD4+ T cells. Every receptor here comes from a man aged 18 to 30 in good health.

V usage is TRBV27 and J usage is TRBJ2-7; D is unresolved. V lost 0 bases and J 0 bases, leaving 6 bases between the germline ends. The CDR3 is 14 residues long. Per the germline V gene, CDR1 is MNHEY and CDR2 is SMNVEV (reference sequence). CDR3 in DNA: TGTGCCAGCAGTTTATCGACCGACTCCTACGAGCAGTACTTC. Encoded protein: CASSLSTDSYEQYF.

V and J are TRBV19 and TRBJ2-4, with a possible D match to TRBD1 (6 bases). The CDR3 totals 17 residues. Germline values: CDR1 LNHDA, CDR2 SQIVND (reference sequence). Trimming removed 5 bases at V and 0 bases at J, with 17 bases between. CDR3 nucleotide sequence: TGTGCCAGTAGTGCAAGCCCGACAGGTTTAGCCAAAAACATTCAGTACTTC. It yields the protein CASSASPTGLAKNIQYF.

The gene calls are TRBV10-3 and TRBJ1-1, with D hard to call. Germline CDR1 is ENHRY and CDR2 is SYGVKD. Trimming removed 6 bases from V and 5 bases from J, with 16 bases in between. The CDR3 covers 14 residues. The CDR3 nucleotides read TGTGCCATCAGCCAACTCGCCCCGGGGACTGAAGCTTTCTTT. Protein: CAISQLAPGTEAFF.

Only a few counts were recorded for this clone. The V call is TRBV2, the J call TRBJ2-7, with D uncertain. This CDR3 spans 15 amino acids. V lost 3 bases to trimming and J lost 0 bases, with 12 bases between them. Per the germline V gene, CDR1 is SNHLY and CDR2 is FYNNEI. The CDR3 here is CASSDRSLSSYEQYF. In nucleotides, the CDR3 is TGTGCCAGCAGTGATCGGTCTTTGAGCTCCTACGAGCAGTACTTC.

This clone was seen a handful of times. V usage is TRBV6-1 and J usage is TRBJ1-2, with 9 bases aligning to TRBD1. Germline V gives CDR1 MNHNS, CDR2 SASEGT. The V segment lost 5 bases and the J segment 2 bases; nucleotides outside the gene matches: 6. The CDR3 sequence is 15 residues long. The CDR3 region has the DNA TGTGCCAGCAGTTTACAGGGGGCTGGAAACTATGGCTACACCTTC. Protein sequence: CASSLQGAGNYGYTF.

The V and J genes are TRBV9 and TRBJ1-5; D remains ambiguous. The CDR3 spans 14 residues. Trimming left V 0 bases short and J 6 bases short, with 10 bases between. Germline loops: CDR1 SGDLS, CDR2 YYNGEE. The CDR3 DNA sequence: TGTGCCAGCAGCGTAGGTCCCGGCAGTCAGCCCCAGCATTTT. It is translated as CASSVGPGSQPQHF.

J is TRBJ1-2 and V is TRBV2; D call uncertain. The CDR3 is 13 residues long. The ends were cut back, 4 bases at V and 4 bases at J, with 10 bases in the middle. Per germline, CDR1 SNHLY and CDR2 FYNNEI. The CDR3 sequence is CASSVTRTYGYTF. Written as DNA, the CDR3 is TGTGCCAGCAGTGTTACGCGTACCTATGGCTACACCTTC.

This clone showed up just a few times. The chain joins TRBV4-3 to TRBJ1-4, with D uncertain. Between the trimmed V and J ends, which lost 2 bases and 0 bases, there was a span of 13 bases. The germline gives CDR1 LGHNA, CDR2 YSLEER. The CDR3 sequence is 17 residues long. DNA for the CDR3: TGCGCCAGCAGCCAATCGGGTGCCGTTGCAACTAATGAAAAACTGTTTTTT. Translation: CASSQSGAVATNEKLFF.

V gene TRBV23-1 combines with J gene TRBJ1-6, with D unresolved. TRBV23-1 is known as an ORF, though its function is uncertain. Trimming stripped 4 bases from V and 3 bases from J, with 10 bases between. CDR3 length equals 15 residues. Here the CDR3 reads CASSRPLLYNSPLHF. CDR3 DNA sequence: TGCGCCAGCAGTCGGCCACTTCTCTATAATTCACCCCTCCACTTT.

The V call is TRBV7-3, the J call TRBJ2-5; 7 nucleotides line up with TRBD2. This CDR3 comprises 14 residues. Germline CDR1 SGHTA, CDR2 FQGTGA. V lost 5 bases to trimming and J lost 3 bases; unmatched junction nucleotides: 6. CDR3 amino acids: CASSPLGGEETQYF. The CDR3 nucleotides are TGTGCCAGCAGCCCCTTGGGAGGGGAAGAGACCCAGTACTTC.

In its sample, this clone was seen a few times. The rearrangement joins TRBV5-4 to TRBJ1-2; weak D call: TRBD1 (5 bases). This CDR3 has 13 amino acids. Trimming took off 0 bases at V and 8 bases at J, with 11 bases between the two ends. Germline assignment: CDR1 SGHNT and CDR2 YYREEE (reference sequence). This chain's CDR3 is CASSLALGDGYTF. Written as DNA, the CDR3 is TGTGCCAGCAGCTTGGCTCTTGGGGACGGCTACACCTTC.

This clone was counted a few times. Here the CDR3 reads CASSFWNRVIYNEQFF. The CDR3 DNA sequence: TGCGCCAGCAGCTTCTGGAACAGGGTTATCTACAATGAGCAGTTCTTC. The chain couples TRBV5-1 to TRBJ2-1, with D perhaps matching TRBD1 (6 bases). The CDR3 is made up of 16 amino acids. The germline gives CDR1 SGHRS, CDR2 YFSETQ. V was pared by 2 bases and J by 3 bases, with 15 bases between.

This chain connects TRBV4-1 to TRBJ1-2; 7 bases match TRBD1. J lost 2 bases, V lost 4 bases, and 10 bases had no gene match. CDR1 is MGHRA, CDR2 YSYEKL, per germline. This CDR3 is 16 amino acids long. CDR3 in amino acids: CASSPLGQVGNYGYTF. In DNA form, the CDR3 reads TGCGCCAGCAGCCCCCTCGGACAGGTCGGGAACTATGGCTACACCTTC.

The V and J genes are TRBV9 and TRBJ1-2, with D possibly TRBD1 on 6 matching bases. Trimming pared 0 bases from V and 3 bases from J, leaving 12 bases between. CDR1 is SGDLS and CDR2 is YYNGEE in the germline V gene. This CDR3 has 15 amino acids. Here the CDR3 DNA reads TGTGCCAGCAGCGTAGGACAGGTTAGCGACTATGGCTACACCTTC. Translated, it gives CASSVGQVSDYGYTF.

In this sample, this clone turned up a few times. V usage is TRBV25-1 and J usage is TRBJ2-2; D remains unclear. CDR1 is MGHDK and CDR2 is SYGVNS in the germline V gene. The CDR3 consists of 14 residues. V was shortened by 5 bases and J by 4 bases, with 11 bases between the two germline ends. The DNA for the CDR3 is TGTGCCAGCAGTCGAGCGCGTGCCACCGGGGAGCTGTTTTTT. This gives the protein CASSRARATGELFF. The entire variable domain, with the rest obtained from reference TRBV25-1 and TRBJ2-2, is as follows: EADIYQTPRYLVIGTGKKITLECSQTMGHDKMYWYQQDPGMELHLIHYSYGVNSTEKGDLSSESTVSRIRTEHFPLTLESARPSHTSQYLCASSRARATGELFFGEGSRLTVL.

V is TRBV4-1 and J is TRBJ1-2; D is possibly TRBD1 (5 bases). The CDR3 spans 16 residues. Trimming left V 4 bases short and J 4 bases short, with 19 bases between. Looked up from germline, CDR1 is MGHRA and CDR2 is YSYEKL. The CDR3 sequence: CASSRLTGPVVYGYTF. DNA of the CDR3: TGCGCCAGCAGCCGATTAACGGGACCGGTGGTCTATGGCTACACCTTC.

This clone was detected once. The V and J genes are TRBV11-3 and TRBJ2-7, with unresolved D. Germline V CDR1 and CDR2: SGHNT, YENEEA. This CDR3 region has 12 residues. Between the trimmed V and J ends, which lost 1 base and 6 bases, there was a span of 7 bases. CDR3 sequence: CASSLGWTEQYF. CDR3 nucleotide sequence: TGTGCCAGCAGCTTAGGCTGGACCGAGCAGTACTTC.

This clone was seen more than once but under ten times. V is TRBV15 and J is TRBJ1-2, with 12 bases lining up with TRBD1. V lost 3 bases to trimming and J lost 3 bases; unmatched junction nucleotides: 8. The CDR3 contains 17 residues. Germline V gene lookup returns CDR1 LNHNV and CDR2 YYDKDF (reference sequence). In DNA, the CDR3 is TGTGCCACCAGCAGCCGGGACAGGGGGCAGGTGCACTATGGCTACACCTTC. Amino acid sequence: CATSSRDRGQVHYGYTF. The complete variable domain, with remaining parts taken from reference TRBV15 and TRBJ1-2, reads DAMVIQNPRYQVTQFGKPVTLSCSQTLNHNVMYWYQQKSSQAPKLLFHYYDKDFNNEADTPDNFQSRRPNTSFCFLDIRSPGLGDTAMYLCATSSRDRGQVHYGYTFGSGTRLTVV.

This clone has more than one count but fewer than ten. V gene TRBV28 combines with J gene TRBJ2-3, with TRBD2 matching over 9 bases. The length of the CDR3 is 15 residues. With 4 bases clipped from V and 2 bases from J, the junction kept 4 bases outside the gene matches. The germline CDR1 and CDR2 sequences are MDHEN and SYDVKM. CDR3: CASSSAGGPTDTQYF. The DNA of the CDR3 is TGTGCCAGCAGTTCTGCGGGAGGGCCCACAGATACGCAGTATTTT.

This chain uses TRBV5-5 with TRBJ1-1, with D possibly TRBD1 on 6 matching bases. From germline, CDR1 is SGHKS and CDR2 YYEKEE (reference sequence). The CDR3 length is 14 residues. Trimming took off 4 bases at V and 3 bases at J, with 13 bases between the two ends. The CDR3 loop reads CASSRTGFDTEAFF. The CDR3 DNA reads TGTGCCAGCAGCCGTACAGGGTTTGACACTGAAGCTTTCTTT.

For the CDR3, the DNA is TGTGCCAGTAGTGTTACAACAGGGAATCAGCCCCAGCATTTT. Encoded protein: CASSVTTGNQPQHF. This sequence joins TRBV19 and TRBJ1-5; D is perhaps TRBD1 (6 bases). Germline CDR1 and CDR2: LNHDA and SQIVND (reference sequence). This CDR3 contains 14 residues. V lost 5 bases and J 4 bases, leaving 12 bases between the germline ends. The full variable domain, rest sourced from reference TRBV19 and TRBJ1-5, is DGGITQSPKYLFRKEGQNVTLSCEQNLNHDAMYWYRQDPGQGLRLIYYSQIVNDFQKGDIAEGYSVSREKKESFPLTVTSAQKNPTAFYLCASSVTTGNQPQHFGDGTRLSIL.